This T cell receptor (beta chain) came from a study of blood T cell repertoires in COVID-19. Overall study: Acute-phase and convalescent COVID-19 samples originated in the United States, Italy and Spain. PBMCs, B-cell-depleted T cells, or T cells were the source of the cDNA or gDNA that made up the material.

The CDR3 covers 14 residues. V was trimmed by 2 bases and J by 7 bases, leaving 12 bases between them. Germline V gene data show CDR1 as MNHEY and CDR2 as SVGEGT. In the study's own analysis: Using reference gene primer amplification, nucleated cell counts were estimated. The method was immunoSEQ multiplex PCR; TCRdb's version includes in-frame clones alone and lacks a portion of them. That table supplies the V and J calls and clone size; D and trimming were determined from the DNA. The sample records a few hundred thousand clones, 88% being singletons. Source material: peripheral blood. This clonotype was obtained from a woman younger than 45 with acute or convalescent COVID-19. V and J are TRBV6-2 or TRBV6-3 and TRBJ2-1, with D possibly being TRBD1 (6 bases). The CDR3 protein is CASSYTSRGNEQFF. The CDR3 DNA reads as TGTGCCAGCAGTTACACATCCAGGGGAAATGAGCAGTTCTTC.